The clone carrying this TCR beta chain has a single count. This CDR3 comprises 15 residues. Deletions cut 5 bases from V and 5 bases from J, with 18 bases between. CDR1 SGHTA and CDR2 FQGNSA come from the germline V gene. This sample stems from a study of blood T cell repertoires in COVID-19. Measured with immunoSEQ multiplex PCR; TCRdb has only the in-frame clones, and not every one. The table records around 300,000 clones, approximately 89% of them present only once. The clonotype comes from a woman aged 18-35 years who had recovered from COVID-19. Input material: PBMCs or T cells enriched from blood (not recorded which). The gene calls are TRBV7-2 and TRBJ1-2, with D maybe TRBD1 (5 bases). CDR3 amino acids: CASSPSGGDKYGYTF. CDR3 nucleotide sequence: TGTGCCAGCAGCCCGTCTGGAGGGGATAAGTATGGCTACACCTTC.